One and the same sample provided the 6 T cell receptor beta chains below, sequenced in a study of blood T cell repertoires in COVID-19. Sequencing used immunoSEQ multiplex PCR; TCRdb keeps in-frame clones, though not all of them. The data hold some 110,000 clones, with roughly four fifths observed a single time. Material for sequencing was peripheral blood. The receptors were sampled from a woman of 80 years or more with active or convalescent COVID-19.

J is TRBJ1-2 and V is TRBV27, with D maybe TRBD1 (6 bases). Looked up from germline, CDR1 is MNHEY and CDR2 is SMNVEV (reference sequence). This CDR3 has 17 residues. V was trimmed by 3 bases and J by 1 base, leaving 18 bases between them. The chain's CDR3 is CASSFLTGDLYNYGYTF. CDR3 DNA: TGTGCCAGCAGTTTCCTGACAGGAGACCTTTATAACTATGGCTACACCTTC.

V gene TRBV5-1 combines with J gene TRBJ1-4, with D unresolved. V was trimmed by 0 bases and J by 3 bases, leaving 12 bases between them. CDR1 is SGHRS, CDR2 YFSETQ, per germline. The CDR3 has 16 amino acids. The CDR3 sequence: CASSLDARGSNEKLFF. DNA of the CDR3: TGCGCCAGCAGCTTGGATGCGCGGGGTTCTAATGAAAAACTGTTTTTT.

The gene calls are TRBV24-1 and TRBJ2-7, with D possibly being TRBD2 (6 bases). CDR1 is KGHDR, CDR2 SFDVKD, per germline. CDR3 length: 15 amino acids. Trimming took off 4 bases at V and 2 bases at J, with 14 bases between the two ends. Written as DNA, the CDR3 is TGTGCCACCAGTGACCCCCGGGAGACTACCTACGAGCAGTACTTC. Amino acids: CATSDPRETTYEQYF.

The chain links TRBV25-1 to TRBJ1-2; 9 bases are shared with TRBD1. The germline CDR1 and CDR2 sequences are MGHDK and SYGVNS. This CDR3 has 15 amino acids. The V and J ends lost 3 bases and 7 bases, in that order; junction bases with no gene match: 9. The CDR3 loop reads CASSDHYGTGSGYTF. In nucleotides, the CDR3 is TGTGCCAGCAGTGATCACTACGGGACAGGGTCTGGCTACACCTTC.

This clone was picked up one time. The chain couples TRBV18 to TRBJ2-7, with D unclear. The CDR3 has 13 amino acids. V lost 3 bases to trimming and J lost 5 bases, with 11 bases between them. Per the germline V gene, CDR1 is KGHSH and CDR2 is LQKENI. CDR3 protein: CASSPPSVDEQYF. Written as DNA, the CDR3 is TGTGCCAGCTCACCCCCTAGTGTAGACGAGCAGTACTTC.

The CDR3 region is CASSALTSPGTGGMNTEAFF. CDR3 in DNA: TGTGCCAGCAGCGCTCTCACGTCTCCCGGGACAGGGGGAATGAACACTGAAGCTTTCTTT. The chain carries TRBV9 and TRBJ1-1, with 11 bases fitting TRBD1. The V gene's germline CDR1 is SGDLS and CDR2 YYNGEE. V dropped 3 bases and J dropped 0; count of bases not matched to a gene: 16. The CDR3 length is 20 residues.